This T cell receptor beta chain derives from a study of prognosis after radiotherapy for stage I lung cancer. Study overall: The patient group included nobody who received concurrent therapy with stereotactic body radiotherapy. Notes on the study in general: The study found that unique TCR clone counts fell after stereotactic body radiation therapy, median approximately 9,100 versus 7,200.

The CDR3 has 13 residues. CDR1 SGHAT and CDR2 FQNNGV come from the germline V gene. V lost 7 bases and J lost 7, with 17 bases in between. Blood was drawn (around 5.8 milliliters of peripheral blood) at each of two time points. With regard to this clonotype: Its specificity is unknown. A read error is likely, as this CDR3 ends without the conserved phenylalanine or tryptophan.

Two-round multiplex PCR amplified TCR beta CDR3 from genomic DNA. Primers specific to each TRBV and TRBJ gene drove first-round PCR. TCRdb analysed the multiplex PCR reads with MiXCR anew, one entry per CDR3 protein. The table has around 51,000 distinct CDR3 sequences, under 45% seen once. The chain joins TRBV11-2 to TRBJ2-7, with D possibly being TRBD2 (6 bases). Sequences were derived from PBMCs, sampled before or after stereotactic body radiation therapy (not recorded which). The origin of this receptor is a donor at least 50 years old with non-small cell lung cancer. CDR3 sequence (DNA): TGTGCCAGCATCTCTCTCGGGGGTAGGGAGCAGTACTCC. Its protein product is CASISLGGREQYS.